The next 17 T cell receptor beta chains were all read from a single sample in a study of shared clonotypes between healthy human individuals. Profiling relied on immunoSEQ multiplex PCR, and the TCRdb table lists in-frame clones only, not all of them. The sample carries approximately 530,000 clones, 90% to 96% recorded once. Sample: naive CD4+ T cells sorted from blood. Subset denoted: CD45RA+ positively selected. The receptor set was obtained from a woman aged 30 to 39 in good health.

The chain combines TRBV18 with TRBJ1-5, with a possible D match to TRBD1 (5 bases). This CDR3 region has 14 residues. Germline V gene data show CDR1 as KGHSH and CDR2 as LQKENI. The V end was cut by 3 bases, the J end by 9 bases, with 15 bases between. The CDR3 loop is CASSPRDGSWPQHF. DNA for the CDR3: TGTGCCAGCTCACCTAGGGACGGTTCTTGGCCCCAGCATTTT.

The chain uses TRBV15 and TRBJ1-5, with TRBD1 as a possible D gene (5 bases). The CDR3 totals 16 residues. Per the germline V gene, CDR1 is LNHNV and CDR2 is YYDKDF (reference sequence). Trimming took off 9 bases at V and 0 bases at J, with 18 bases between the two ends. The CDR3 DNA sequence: TGTGCCACGGGGCGGGGACCTACTTATAGCAATCAGCCCCAGCATTTT. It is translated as CATGRGPTYSNQPQHF.

The CDR3 reads CASSAAGLLYEQYF. CDR3 DNA sequence: TGTGCCAGTAGTGCAGCGGGTCTTCTATACGAGCAGTACTTC. V is TRBV19 and J is TRBJ2-5; possibly TRBD2 for D (6 bases). The end of the DNA aligns better with TRBJ2-7, so the J call may be wrong. The germline V gene encodes CDR1 LNHDA and CDR2 SQIVND (reference sequence). The CDR3 covers 14 residues.

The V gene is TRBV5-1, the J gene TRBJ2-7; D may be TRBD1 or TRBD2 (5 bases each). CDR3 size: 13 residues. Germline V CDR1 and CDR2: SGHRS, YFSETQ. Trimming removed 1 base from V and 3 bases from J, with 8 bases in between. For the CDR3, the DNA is TGCGCCAGCAGCTTGCGGGACGTCTACGAGCAGTACTTC. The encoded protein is CASSLRDVYEQYF.

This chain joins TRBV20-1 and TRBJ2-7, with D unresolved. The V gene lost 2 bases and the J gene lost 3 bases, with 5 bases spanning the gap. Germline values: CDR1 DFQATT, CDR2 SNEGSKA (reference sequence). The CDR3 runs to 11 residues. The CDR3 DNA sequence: TGCAGTGCTAGAAAGAGCTACGAGCAGTACTTC. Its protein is CSARKSYEQYF.

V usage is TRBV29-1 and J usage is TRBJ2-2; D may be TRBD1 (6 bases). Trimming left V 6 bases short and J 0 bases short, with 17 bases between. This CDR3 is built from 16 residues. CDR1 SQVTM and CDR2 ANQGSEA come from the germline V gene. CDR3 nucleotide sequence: TGCAGCGTAGCTGGACGGGACACAGCGAACACCGGGGAGCTGTTTTTT. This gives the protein CSVAGRDTANTGELFF.

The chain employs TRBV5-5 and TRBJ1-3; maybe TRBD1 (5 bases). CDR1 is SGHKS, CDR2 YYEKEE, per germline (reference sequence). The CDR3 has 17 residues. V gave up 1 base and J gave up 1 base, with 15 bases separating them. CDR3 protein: CASSLSLGHPSGNTIYF. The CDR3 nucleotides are TGTGCCAGCAGCTTGTCGCTCGGACACCCTTCTGGAAACACCATATATTTT.

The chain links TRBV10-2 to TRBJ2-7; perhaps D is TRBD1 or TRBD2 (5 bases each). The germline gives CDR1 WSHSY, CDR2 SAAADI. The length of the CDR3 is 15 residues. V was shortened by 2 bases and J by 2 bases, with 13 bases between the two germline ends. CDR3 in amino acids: CASSEIIGAAYEQYF. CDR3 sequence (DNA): TGCGCCAGCAGTGAGATTATCGGGGCCGCCTACGAGCAGTACTTC.

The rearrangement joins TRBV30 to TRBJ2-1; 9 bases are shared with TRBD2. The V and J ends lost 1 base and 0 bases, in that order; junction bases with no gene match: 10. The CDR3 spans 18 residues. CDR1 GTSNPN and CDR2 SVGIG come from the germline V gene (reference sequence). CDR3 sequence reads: CAWSGVSSGDSSYNEQFF. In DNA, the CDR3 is TGTGCCTGGAGTGGTGTGTCTAGCGGGGACAGCTCCTACAATGAGCAGTTCTTC. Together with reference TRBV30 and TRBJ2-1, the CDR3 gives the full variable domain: SQTIHQWPATLVQPVGSPLSLECTVEGTSNPNLYWYRQAAGRGLQLLFYSVGIGQISSEVPQNLSASRPQDRQFILSSKKLLLSDSGFYLCAWSGVSSGDSSYNEQFFGPGTRLTVL.

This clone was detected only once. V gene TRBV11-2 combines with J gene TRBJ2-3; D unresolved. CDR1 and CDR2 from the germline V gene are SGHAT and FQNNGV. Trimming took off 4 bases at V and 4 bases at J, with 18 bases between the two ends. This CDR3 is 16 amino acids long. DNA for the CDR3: TGTGCCAGCAGCTCCGGGCTGAGGTCTGGCTCAGATACGCAGTATTTT. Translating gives CASSSGLRSGSDTQYF.

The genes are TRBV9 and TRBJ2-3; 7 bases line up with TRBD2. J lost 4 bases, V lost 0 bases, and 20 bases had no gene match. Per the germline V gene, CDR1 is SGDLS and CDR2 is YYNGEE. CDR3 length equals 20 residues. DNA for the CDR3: TGTGCCAGCAGCGTAGTGGGTCAGGGCCTTGCCGGGACTATCGCAGATACGCAGTATTTT. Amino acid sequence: CASSVVGQGLAGTIADTQYF.

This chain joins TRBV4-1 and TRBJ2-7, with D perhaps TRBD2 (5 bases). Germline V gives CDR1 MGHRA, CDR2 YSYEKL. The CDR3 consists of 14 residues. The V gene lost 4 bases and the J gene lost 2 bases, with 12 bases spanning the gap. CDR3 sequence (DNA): TGCGCCAGCAGCCGCCTCAGCGGCCCCTACGAGCAGTACTTC. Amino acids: CASSRLSGPYEQYF.

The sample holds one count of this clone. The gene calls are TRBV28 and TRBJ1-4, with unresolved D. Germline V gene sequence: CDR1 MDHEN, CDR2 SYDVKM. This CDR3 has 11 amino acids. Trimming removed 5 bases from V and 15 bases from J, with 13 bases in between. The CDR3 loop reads CASSNRRGLFF. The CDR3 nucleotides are TGTGCCAGCAGTAACAGAAGAGGATTGTTTTTT.

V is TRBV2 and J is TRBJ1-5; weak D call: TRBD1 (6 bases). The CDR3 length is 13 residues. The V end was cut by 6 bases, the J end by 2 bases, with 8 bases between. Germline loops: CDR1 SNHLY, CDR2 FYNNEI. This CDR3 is CASSRGGNQPQHF. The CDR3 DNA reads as TGTGCCAGCAGCAGGGGAGGCAATCAGCCCCAGCATTTT.

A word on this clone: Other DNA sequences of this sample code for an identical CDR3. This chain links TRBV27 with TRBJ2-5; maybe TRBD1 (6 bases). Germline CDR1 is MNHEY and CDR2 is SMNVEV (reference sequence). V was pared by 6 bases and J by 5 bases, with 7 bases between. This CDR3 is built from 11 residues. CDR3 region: CASRRGETQYF. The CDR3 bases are TGTGCCAGCAGGAGGGGGGAGACCCAGTACTTC.

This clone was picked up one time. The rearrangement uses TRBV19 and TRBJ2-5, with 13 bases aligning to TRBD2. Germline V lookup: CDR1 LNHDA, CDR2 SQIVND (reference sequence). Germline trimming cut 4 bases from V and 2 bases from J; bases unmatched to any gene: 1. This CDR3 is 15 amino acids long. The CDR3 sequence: CASSKGLAGQETQYF. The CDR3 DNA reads TGTGCCAGTAGTAAGGGACTAGCGGGACAAGAGACCCAGTACTTC.

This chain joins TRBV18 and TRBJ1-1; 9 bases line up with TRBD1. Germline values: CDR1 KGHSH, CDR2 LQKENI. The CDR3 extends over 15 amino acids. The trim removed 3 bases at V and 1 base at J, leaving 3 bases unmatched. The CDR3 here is CASSPKGQGNTEAFF. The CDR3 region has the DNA TGTGCCAGCTCACCGAAGGGACAGGGGAACACTGAAGCTTTCTTT.